This entry features one TCR beta chain sequence. Its cognate antigen has yet to be identified. Instrument used: NextSeq 550. The Human TCR Profiling Kit (MiLaboratory) was used to make UMI-labeled 5' RACE TRB cDNA libraries. The full amount of extracted RNA was used for cDNA synthesis, and the full amount of resulting cDNA was used for PCR amplification. Libraries were prepared in parallel using an identical number of PCR cycles. In the source study's methods: With a requirement of at least two reads per UMI, MIGEC and MiXCR extracted about 56,000 +/- 9,600 unique UMI-labeled TRB cDNA molecules per library. Each library averaged around 42,000 +/- 9,900 functional in-frame TRB CDR3 nucleotide clonotypes without stop codons. After downsampling to 5000 UMI-labeled TRB molecules per sample, diversity metrics, including normalized Shannon-Wiener and Chao1, were computed in VDJtools. For the central five CDR3 residues, VDJtools calculated physicochemical properties weighted by clonotype size, namely interaction energy, strength, volume and Kidera factor 4. Reprocessed by TCRdb, the reads give a single entry per CDR3 protein sequence, without DNA. What appears here as the V and J calls and clone size reflects TCRdb's work, not the paper's. The sample has 50,000 to 65,000 distinct CDR3 sequences on record. The top ten clonotypes cover 23% of the sample.

For every CD8+ T cell subset, over 250,000 cells were flow-sorted straight into RLT lysis buffer, and each subset was sorted in triplicate. Standard density gradient centrifugation was used to isolate peripheral blood mononuclear cells from buffy coats. Total RNA was extracted from sorted cells using an RNeasy Mini Kit. From a lookup of the germline V gene (reference sequence), CDR1 and CDR2 are MNHEY and SMNVEV. The CDR3, cysteine through phenylalanine, is 15 amino acids long. The coding DNA is unavailable. The sample originates from a study of CXCR3-negative and CXCR3-positive naive CD8 T cells (dated by TCRdb to between 2017 and 2020). Describing the broader study: In total, about 135 million TRB reads were obtained, or roughly 1.5 +/- 0.3 million reads per library. Diversity and physicochemical repertoire analyses covered about a dozen donors pooled from two independent experiments. The TRBV-TRBJ cluster analysis covered naive subsets from roughly 5 donors and memory cells from 3 donors. Paper-wide results and their limitations: Because CXCR3 expression was partially decreased after cryopreservation, freshly isolated PBMCs were used for most assays. Because surface CD5, which has been linked to self-reactivity in mice, was comparable between naive subsets, TCR interaction strength was also inferred from TRB CDR3 physicochemical properties. TRBV-TRBJ usage was similar between naive CXCR3-negative and CXCR3-positive cells from the same donor, while memory cells showed distinct patterns. Both naive subsets had comparably high repertoire diversity, while memory CD8+ T cells had much lower repertoire diversity.

The clonotype comes from a human donor in good health. Some clones in this sample may be carry-over from other donors' samples. The sequence is built from TRBV27 and TRBJ2-7; TCRdb outputs TRBD2, but without DNA this stays unchecked. Sequencing was done on a sample of memory CD8+ T cells from blood. The sample's cell subset or site label is to be understood as: conventional CD8+ memory T cells (TMEM), sorted as controls. The encoded CDR3 is CASTVWLPRSYEQYF.